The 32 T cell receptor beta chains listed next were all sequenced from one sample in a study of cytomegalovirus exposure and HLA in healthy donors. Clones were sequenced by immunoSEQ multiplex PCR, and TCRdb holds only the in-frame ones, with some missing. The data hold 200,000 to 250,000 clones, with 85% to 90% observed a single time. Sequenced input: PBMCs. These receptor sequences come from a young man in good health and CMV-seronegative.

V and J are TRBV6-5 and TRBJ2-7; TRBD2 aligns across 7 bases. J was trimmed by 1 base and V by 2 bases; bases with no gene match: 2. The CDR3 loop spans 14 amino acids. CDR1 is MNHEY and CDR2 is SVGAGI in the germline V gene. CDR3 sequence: CASSYGGVSYEQYF. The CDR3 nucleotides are TGTGCCAGCAGTTACGGGGGGGTGTCCTACGAGCAGTACTTC.

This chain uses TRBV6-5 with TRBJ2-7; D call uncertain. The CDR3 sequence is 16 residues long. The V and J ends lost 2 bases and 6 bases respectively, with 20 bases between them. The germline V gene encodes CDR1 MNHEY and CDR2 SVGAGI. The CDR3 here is CASSYEIEPLCFEQYF. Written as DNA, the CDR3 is TGTGCCAGCAGTTACGAGATTGAGCCCCTGTGCTTCGAGCAGTACTTC.

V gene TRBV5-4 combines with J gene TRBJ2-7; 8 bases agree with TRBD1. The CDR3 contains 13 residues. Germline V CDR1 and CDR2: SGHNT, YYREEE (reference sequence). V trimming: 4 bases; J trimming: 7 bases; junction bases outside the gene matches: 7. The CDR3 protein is CASSQDRVQEQYF. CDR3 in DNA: TGTGCCAGCAGCCAGGACAGGGTACAGGAGCAGTACTTC. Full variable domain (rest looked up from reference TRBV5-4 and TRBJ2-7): ETGVTQSPTHLIKTRGQQVTLRCSSQSGHNTVSWYQQALGQGPQFIFQYYREEENGRGNFPPRFSGLQFPNYSSELNVNALELDDSALYLCASSQDRVQEQYFGPGTRLTVT.

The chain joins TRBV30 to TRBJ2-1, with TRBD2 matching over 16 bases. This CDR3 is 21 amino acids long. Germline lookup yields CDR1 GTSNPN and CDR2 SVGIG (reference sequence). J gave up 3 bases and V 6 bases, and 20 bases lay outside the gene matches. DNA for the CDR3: TGTGCCTGCCGGGGAGAAACCGGGACTAGCGGGGGGGCACGAATCTACAATGAGCAGTTCTTC. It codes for CACRGETGTSGGARIYNEQFF.

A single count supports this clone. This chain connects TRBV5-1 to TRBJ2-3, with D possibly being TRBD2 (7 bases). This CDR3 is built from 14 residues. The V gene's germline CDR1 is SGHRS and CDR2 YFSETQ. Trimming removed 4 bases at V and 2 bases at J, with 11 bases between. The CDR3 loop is CASSPGGNTDTQYF. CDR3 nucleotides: TGCGCCAGCAGCCCGGGGGGCAACACAGATACGCAGTATTTT.

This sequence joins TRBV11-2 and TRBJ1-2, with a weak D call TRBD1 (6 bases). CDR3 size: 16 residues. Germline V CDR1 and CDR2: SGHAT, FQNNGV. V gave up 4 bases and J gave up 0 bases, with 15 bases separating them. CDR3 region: CASSSRDKGPNYGYTF. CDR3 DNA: TGTGCCAGCAGCTCCCGGGACAAGGGACCTAACTATGGCTACACCTTC.

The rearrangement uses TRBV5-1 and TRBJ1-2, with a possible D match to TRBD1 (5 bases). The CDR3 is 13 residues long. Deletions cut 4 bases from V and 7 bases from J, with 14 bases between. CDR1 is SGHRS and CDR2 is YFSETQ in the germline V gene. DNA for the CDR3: TGCGCCAGCAGCACCACAGGACAAGTTGGCTACACCTTC. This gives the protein CASSTTGQVGYTF. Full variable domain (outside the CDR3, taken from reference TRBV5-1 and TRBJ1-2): KAGVTQTPRYLIKTRGQQVTLSCSPISGHRSVSWYQQTPGQGLQFLFEYFSETQRNKGNFPGRFSGRQFSNSRSEMNVSTLELGDSALYLCASSTTGQVGYTFGSGTRLTVV.

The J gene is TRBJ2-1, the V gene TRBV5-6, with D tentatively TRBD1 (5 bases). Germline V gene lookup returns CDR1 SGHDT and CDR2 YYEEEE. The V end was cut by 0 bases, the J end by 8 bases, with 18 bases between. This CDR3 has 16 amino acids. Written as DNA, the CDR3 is TGTGCCAGCAGCTTGGAAGGGGTAGCCCCCCATGATGAGCAGTTCTTC. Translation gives CASSLEGVAPHDEQFF.

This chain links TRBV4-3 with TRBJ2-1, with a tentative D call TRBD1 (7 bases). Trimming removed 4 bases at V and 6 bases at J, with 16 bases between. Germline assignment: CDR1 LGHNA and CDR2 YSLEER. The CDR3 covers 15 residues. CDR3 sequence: CASSPQTGRINEQFF. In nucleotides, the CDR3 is TGCGCCAGCAGCCCTCAGACAGGGAGGATCAATGAGCAGTTCTTC.

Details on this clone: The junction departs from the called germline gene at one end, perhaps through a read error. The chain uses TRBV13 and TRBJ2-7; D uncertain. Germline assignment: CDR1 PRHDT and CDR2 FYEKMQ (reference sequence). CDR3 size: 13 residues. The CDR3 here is CASSPLFDFHLHF. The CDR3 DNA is TGTGCCAGCAGCCCCCTTTTCGACTTCCATCTCCACTTC.

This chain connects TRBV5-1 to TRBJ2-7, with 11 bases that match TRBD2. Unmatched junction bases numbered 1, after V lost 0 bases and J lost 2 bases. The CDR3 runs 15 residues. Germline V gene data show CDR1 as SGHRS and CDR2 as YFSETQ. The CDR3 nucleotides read TGCGCCAGCAGCTTGGAACTAGCGGGAGCCTACGAGCAGTACTTC. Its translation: CASSLELAGAYEQYF.

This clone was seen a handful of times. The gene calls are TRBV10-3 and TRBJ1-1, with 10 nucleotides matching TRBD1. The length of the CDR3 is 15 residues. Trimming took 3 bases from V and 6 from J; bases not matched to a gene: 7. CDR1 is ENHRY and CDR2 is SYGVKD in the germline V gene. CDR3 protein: CAISEDRGRPSEAFF. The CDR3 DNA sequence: TGTGCCATCAGTGAAGACAGGGGGCGACCCTCTGAAGCTTTCTTT.

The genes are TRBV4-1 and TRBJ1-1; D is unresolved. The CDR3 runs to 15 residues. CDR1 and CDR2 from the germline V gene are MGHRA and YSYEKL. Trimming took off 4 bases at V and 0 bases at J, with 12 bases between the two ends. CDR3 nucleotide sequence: TGCGCCAGCAGCCTAGACCCCTCGGTGAACACTGAAGCTTTCTTT. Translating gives CASSLDPSVNTEAFF.

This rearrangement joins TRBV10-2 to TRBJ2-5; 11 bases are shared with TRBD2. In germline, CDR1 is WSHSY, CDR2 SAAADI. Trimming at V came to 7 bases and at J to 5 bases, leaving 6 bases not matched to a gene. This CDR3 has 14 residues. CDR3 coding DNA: TGCGCCAGCACACTAGCGGGAGTAGGGGAGACCCAGTACTTC. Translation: CASTLAGVGETQYF.

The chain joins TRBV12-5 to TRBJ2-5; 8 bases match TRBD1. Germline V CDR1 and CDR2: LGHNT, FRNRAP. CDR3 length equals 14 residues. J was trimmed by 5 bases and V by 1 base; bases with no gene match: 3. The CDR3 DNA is TGTGCTAGTGGTTTGGAACAGGGGGTCGAGACCCAGTACTTC. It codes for CASGLEQGVETQYF. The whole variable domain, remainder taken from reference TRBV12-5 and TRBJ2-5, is DARVTQTPRHKVTEMGQEVTMRCQPILGHNTVFWYRQTMMQGLELLAYFRNRAPLDDSGMPKDRFSAEMPDATLATLKIQPSEPRDSAVYFCASGLEQGVETQYFGPGTRLLVL.

CDR3 sequence reads: CASSLAPGQGAYEQYF. The CDR3 nucleotides are TGTGCCAGCAGCTTAGCCCCGGGACAGGGGGCATACGAGCAGTACTTC. V is TRBV7-9 and J is TRBJ2-7, with TRBD1 matching over 12 bases. V lost 0 bases to trimming and J lost 4 bases; unmatched junction nucleotides: 4. The CDR3 loop spans 16 amino acids. From germline, CDR1 is SEHNR and CDR2 FQNEAQ (reference sequence).

In DNA, the CDR3 is TGCGCCAGCAAGGACGGGAGGTCCCGCACAGATACGCAGTATTTT. It yields the protein CASKDGRSRTDTQYF. The rearrangement uses TRBV10-2 and TRBJ2-3; 7 nucleotides agree with TRBD2. The CDR3 sequence is 15 residues long. Germline V gene lookup returns CDR1 WSHSY and CDR2 SAAADI. V gave up 7 bases and J gave up 1 base; unmatched junction bases: 8.

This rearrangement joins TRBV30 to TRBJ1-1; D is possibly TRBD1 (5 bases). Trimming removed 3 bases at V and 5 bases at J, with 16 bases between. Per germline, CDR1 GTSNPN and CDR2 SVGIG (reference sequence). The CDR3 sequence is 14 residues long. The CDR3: CAWRRIGTQTEAFF. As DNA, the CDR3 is TGTGCCTGGAGGAGGATAGGGACTCAGACTGAAGCTTTCTTT.

Written as DNA, the CDR3 is TGCGCCAGCAGGCGATCCGGGACAGCCTACGAGCAGTACTTC. This sequence encodes CASRRSGTAYEQYF. V and J are TRBV5-1 and TRBJ2-7, with 7 bases that match TRBD1. Trimming took 5 bases from V and 2 from J; bases not matched to a gene: 7. The CDR3 contains 14 residues. The germline V gene encodes CDR1 SGHRS and CDR2 YFSETQ.

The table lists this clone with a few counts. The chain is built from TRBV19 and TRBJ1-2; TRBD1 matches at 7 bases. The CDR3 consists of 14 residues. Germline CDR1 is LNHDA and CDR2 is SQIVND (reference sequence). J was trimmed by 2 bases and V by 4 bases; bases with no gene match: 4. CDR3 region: CASSTQGGNYGYTF. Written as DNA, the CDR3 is TGTGCCAGTAGTACCCAGGGGGGAAACTATGGCTACACCTTC.

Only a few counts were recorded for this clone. CDR3 nucleotide sequence: TGTGCCAGCAGCCATGGACTAGCGGGGACCACAGATACGCAGTATTTT. This encodes CASSHGLAGTTDTQYF. V gene TRBV5-4 combines with J gene TRBJ2-3, with 12 nucleotides matching TRBD2. The CDR3 contains 16 residues. J lost 2 bases, V lost 4 bases, and 5 bases had no gene match. Germline V gene data show CDR1 as SGHNT and CDR2 as YYREEE (reference sequence).

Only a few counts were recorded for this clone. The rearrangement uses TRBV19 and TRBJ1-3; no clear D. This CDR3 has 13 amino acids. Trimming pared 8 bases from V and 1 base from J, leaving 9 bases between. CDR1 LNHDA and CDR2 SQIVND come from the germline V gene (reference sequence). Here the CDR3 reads CASSTASGNTIYF. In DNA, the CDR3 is TGTGCCAGTTCTACAGCTTCTGGAAACACCATATATTTT.

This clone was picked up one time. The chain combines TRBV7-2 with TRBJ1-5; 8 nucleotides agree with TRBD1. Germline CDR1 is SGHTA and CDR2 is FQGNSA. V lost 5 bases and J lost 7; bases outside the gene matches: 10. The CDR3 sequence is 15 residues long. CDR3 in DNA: TGTGCCAGCAGCCCCGACAGGGGAGGCGGGCAGCCCCAGCATTTT. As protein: CASSPDRGGGQPQHF.

The CDR3 sequence is CATGTGSGKETQYF. CDR3 coding DNA: TGCGCCACCGGGACAGGGTCCGGAAAAGAGACCCAGTACTTC. The chain combines TRBV5-1 with TRBJ2-5; 9 bases agree with TRBD1. The J segment lost 3 bases and the V segment lost 9 bases, leaving 9 bases of the junction unmatched. The CDR3 runs to 14 residues. CDR1 and CDR2 from the germline V gene are SGHRS and YFSETQ.

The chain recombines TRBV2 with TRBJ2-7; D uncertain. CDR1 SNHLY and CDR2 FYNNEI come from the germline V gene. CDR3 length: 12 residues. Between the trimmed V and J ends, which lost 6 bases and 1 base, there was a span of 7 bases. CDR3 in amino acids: CASRARSYEQYF. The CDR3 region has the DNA TGTGCCAGCAGGGCGAGGTCCTACGAGCAGTACTTC.

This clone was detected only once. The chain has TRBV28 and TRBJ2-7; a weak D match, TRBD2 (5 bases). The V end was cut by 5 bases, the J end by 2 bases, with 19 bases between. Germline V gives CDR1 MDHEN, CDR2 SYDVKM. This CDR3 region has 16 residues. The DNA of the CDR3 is TGTGCCAGCAGTGACTTTCTTGGGAGTTTGGCCTACGAGCAGTACTTC. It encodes CASSDFLGSLAYEQYF. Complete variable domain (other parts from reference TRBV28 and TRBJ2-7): DVKVTQSSRYLVKRTGEKVFLECVQDMDHENMFWYRQDPGLGLRLIYFSYDVKMKEKGDIPEGYSVSREKKERFSLILESASTNQTSMYLCASSDFLGSLAYEQYFGPGTRLTVT.

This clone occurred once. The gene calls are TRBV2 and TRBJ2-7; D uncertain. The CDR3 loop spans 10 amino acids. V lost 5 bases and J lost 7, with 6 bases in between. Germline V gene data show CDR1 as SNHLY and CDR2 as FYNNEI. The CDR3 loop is CASSYREQYF. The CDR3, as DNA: TGTGCCAGCAGTTATCGGGAGCAGTACTTC. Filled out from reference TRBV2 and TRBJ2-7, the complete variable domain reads EPEVTQTPSHQVTQMGQEVILRCVPISNHLYFYWYRQILGQKVEFLVSFYNNEISEKSEIFDDQFSVERPDGSNFTLKIRSTKLEDSAMYFCASSYREQYFGPGTRLTVT.

The CDR3 coding sequence is TGTGCCTGGAGTGCTTCCTTCGTGGGGAGAAACTACGAGCAGTACTTC. Amino acid sequence: CAWSASFVGRNYEQYF. This rearrangement joins TRBV30 to TRBJ2-7; a weak D match, TRBD2 (5 bases). With 1 base removed from V and 3 bases from J, the gap between germline ends came to 19 bases. CDR1 GTSNPN and CDR2 SVGIG come from the germline V gene (reference sequence). The length of the CDR3 is 16 residues.

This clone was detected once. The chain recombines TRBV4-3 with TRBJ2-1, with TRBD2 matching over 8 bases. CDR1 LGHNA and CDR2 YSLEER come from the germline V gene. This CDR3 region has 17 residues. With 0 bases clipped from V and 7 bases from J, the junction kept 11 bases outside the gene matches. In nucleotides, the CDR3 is TGCGCCAGCAGCCAAGATATCGTCCGGGAGGGCCTGAATGAGCAGTTCTTC. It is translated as CASSQDIVREGLNEQFF.

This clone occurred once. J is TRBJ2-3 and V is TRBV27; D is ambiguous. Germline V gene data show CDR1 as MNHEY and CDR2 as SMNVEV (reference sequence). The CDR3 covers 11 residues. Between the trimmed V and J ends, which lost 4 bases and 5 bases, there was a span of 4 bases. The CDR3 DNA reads TGTGCCAGCAGTTCCCAAGATACGCAGTATTTT. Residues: CASSSQDTQYF.

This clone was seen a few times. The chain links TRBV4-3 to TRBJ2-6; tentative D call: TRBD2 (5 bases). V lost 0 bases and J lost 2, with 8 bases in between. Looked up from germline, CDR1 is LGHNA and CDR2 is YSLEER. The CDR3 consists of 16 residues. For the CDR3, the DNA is TGCGCCAGCAGCCAAGACGAGGGCGCTGGGGCCAACGTCCTGACTTTC. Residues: CASSQDEGAGANVLTF.

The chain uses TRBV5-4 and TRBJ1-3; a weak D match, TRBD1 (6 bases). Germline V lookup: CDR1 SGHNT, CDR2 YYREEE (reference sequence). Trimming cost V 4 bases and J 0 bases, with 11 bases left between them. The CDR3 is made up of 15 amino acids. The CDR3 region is CASSIDRTSGNTIYF. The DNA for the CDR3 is TGTGCCAGCAGCATAGACAGGACCTCTGGAAACACCATATATTTT.